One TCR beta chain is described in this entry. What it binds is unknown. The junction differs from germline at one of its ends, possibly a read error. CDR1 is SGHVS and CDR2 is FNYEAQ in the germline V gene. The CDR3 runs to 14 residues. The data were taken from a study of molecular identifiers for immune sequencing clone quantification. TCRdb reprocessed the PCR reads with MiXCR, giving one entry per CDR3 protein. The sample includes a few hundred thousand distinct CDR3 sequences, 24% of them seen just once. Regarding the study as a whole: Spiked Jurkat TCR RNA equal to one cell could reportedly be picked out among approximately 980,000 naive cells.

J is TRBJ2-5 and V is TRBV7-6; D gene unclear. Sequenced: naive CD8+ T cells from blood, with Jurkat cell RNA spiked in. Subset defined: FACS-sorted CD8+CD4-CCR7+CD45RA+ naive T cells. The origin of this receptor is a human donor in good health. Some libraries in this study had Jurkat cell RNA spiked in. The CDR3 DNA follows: TGTGGCAGCAGCTTAGGCCGGATCCAAGAGACCCAGTACTTC. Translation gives CGSSLGRIQETQYF.